Below, 15 T cell receptor beta chains from the same sample are listed, as sequenced in a study of Graves' ophthalmopathy and Graves' hyperthyroidism. The TCR beta CDR3 regions underwent amplification from RNA transcripts. Second-round multiplex PCR came after a first-round RT-PCR that employed HTBI primers. One entry per CDR3 protein, called by TCRdb with MiXCR from the multiplex PCR reads. The top ten hold about 46% of the sample, which has 200,000 to 250,000 distinct CDR3 sequences, about 22% seen once. The material sequenced was peripheral blood. These receptors came from a woman between 50 and 59 years old with Graves' ophthalmopathy.

This clonotype was detected ten times or more. The genes are TRBV28 and TRBJ2-2; D possibly uses TRBD1 or TRBD2 (6 bases each). The CDR3 sequence is 14 residues long. Germline loops: CDR1 MDHEN, CDR2 SYDVKM. V was cut by 7 bases and J by 4 bases, with 13 bases left in between. CDR3 amino acids: CASMEQGLTGELFF. CDR3 DNA sequence: TGTGCCAGCATGGAACAGGGACTCACCGGGGAGCTGTTTTTT.

There are many counts of this clonotype. CDR3 residues: CASSVRQETQYF. The CDR3 DNA is TGTGCCTCTAGCGTACGTCAAGAGACCCAGTACTTC. V and J are TRBV28 and TRBJ2-5; D is perhaps TRBD2 (6 bases). Between the trimmed V and J ends, which lost 11 bases and 2 bases, there was a span of 12 bases. From germline, CDR1 is MDHEN and CDR2 SYDVKM. The CDR3 covers 12 residues.

This clonotype was recorded many times. The J gene is TRBJ1-2, the V gene TRBV9; weak D call: TRBD1 (5 bases). Germline values: CDR1 SGDLS, CDR2 YYNGEE. This CDR3 comprises 14 residues. Trimming pared 0 bases from V and 4 bases from J, leaving 10 bases between. The CDR3 DNA follows: TGTGCCAGCAGCGTAGTGGGGGGATCCTATGGCTACACCTTC. It codes for CASSVVGGSYGYTF.

This sequence joins TRBV28 and TRBJ1-2, with D tentatively TRBD1 (6 bases). Germline CDR1 and CDR2: MDHEN and SYDVKM. The CDR3 extends over 17 amino acids. Trimming pared 6 bases from V and 6 bases from J, leaving 26 bases between. CDR3 bases: TGTGCCAGCAGCTTAGCCGAGGGGGGGGCAACAGTAAATGGCTACACCTTC. This translates into CASSLAEGGATVNGYTF.

This clonotype was recorded at least ten times. J is TRBJ1-2 and V is TRBV11-2; 9 bases are a match to TRBD1. This CDR3 spans 13 amino acids. The germline gives CDR1 SGHAT, CDR2 FQNNGV. V dropped 4 bases and J dropped 8; count of bases not matched to a gene: 5. For the CDR3, the DNA is TGTGCCAGCAGCTCCGGGACAGGGCGAGGCTACACCTTC. Translation: CASSSGTGRGYTF. The variable domain in full, completed from reference TRBV11-2 and TRBJ1-2, reads EAGVAQSPRYKIIEKRQSVAFWCNPISGHATLYWYQQILGQGPKLLIQFQNNGVVDDSQLPKDRFSAERLKGVDSTLKIQPAKLEDSAVYLCASSSGTGRGYTFGSGTRLTVV.

This clonotype was detected a few times. The genes are TRBV2 and TRBJ2-1, with D perhaps given as TRBD1 or TRBD2 (5 bases each). The CDR3 runs 17 residues. Germline-derived CDR1 and CDR2 are SNHLY and FYNNEI. V lost 6 bases and J 8 bases, leaving 26 bases between the germline ends. This CDR3 is CASRAGTVPAVVDEQFF. The CDR3 nucleotides read TGTGCCAGCAGAGCCGGGACCGTCCCTGCGGTGGTCGATGAGCAGTTCTTC.

This clonotype was observed many times. CDR3 in amino acids: CASRPDSLTEAFF. CDR3 in DNA: TGTGCCAGCAGACCGGACAGTCTCACTGAAGCTTTCTTT. The genes are TRBV28 and TRBJ1-1; D might be TRBD1 (6 bases). Germline V lookup: CDR1 MDHEN, CDR2 SYDVKM. V lost 6 bases, J lost 4 bases, and 12 bases lay in between. This CDR3 contains 13 residues.

This clonotype was seen more than once but under ten times. The chain is built from TRBV11-2 and TRBJ2-3, with D perhaps matching TRBD1 or TRBD2 (6 bases each). The V end lost 2 bases, the J end lost 9 bases, and 12 bases lay between the germline ends. This CDR3 region has 13 residues. Germline V gene data show CDR1 as SGHAT and CDR2 as FQNNGV. The DNA of the CDR3 is TGTGCCAGCAGCTTATTGGGGGGCCCCACGCAGTATTTT. Translated: CASSLLGGPTQYF.

This clonotype was observed many times. A read error is possible here, since a much larger clone lies one base away. The gene calls are TRBV6-1 and TRBJ2-5; 7 positions match TRBD2. The germline V gene encodes CDR1 MNHNS and CDR2 SASEGT. This CDR3 has 14 amino acids. V was pared by 5 bases and J by 5 bases, with 8 bases of the junction left unmatched. CDR3 loop: CASSRSMGGETQYF. DNA for the CDR3: TGTGCCAGCAGTAGAAGCATGGGGGGGGAGACCCAGTACTTC.

The sample holds one count of this clonotype. The chain is built from TRBV6-2 or TRBV6-3 and TRBJ1-2; D remains unclear. V was shortened by 6 bases and J by 4 bases, with 21 bases between the two germline ends. Per the germline V gene, CDR1 is MNHEY and CDR2 is SVGEGT. The CDR3 runs to 16 residues. For the CDR3, the DNA is TGTGCCAGCAGCGACATCCGCCGGGGTAACGGCTATGGCTACACCTTC. This gives the protein CASSDIRRGNGYGYTF.

There are many counts of this clonotype. This sequence joins TRBV6-1 and TRBJ2-7, with a possible D match to TRBD1 (6 bases). Germline values: CDR1 MNHNS, CDR2 SASEGT. Trimming left V 5 bases short and J 0 bases short, with 11 bases between. The CDR3 is made up of 14 amino acids. CDR3: CASSQTGSSYEQYF. Written as DNA, the CDR3 is TGTGCCAGCAGTCAAACAGGGAGCTCCTACGAGCAGTACTTC.

This clonotype was counted at least ten times. J is TRBJ1-6 and V is TRBV7-9; D is unclear. CDR3 size: 16 residues. The germline V gene encodes CDR1 SEHNR and CDR2 FQNEAQ (reference sequence). V was shortened by 1 base and J by 3 bases, with 10 bases between the two germline ends. CDR3 nucleotide sequence: TGTGCCAGCAGCTTAGTTGTAGGTGACTATAATTCACCCCTCCACTTT. Its protein is CASSLVVGDYNSPLHF. The complete variable domain, with remaining parts taken from reference TRBV7-9 and TRBJ1-6, reads DTGVSQNPRHKITKRGQNVTFRCDPISEHNRLYWYRQTLGQGPEFLTYFQNEAQLEKSRLLSDRFSAERPKGSFSTLEIQRTEQGDSAMYLCASSLVVGDYNSPLHFGNGTRLTVT.

The chain uses TRBV10-3 and TRBJ2-3; 9 bases map to TRBD2. CDR3 length: 17 amino acids. Germline values: CDR1 ENHRY, CDR2 SYGVKD. J lost 5 bases, V lost 3 bases, and 12 bases had no gene match. The CDR3 reads CAISEWASGARGDTQYF. The CDR3, as DNA: TGTGCCATCAGTGAATGGGCTAGCGGGGCTAGGGGAGATACGCAGTATTTT.

This clonotype occurred many times. The genes are TRBV12-3 or TRBV12-4 and TRBJ2-7, with D perhaps matching TRBD2 (5 bases). CDR3 length equals 12 residues. The V end was cut by 2 bases, the J end by 5 bases, with 7 bases between. CDR3 coding DNA: TGTGCCAGCAGTTTATGGGGAGACGAGCAGTACTTC. Amino acids: CASSLWGDEQYF.

This clonotype was seen more than once but under ten times. This rearrangement joins TRBV3-1 to TRBJ1-1; 8 bases are a match to TRBD1. Trimming cost V 1 base and J 1 base; bases outside gene matches: 8. The CDR3 is 17 amino acids. Germline lookup yields CDR1 LGHDT and CDR2 YNNKEL (reference sequence). This chain's CDR3 is CASSQGPGGSGNTEAFF. CDR3 DNA sequence: TGTGCCAGCAGCCAAGGGCCAGGGGGCAGTGGGAACACTGAAGCTTTCTTT.